These T cell receptor beta chains were read from a single sample in a study of blood T cell repertoires in COVID-19. Data came from immunoSEQ multiplex PCR; TCRdb stores just in-frame clones and leaves some out. The data contain around 55,000 clones, roughly four fifths of them singletons. Sample: peripheral blood. These TCRs come from a human donor in a cohort sampled during active or convalescent COVID-19. CDR3s include the opening cysteine and the closing phenylalanine or tryptophan. A D gene is named only where the DNA matches it firmly. For some rows the clone size is stated as once, few or many, or as a class when expanded; others skip it.

cdr3_length d_call j_call v_call clone_size cdr3_aa cdr3_nt
13 . TRBJ1-5 TRBV7-9 few CASSPGRGEPQHF TGTGCCAGCAGCCCGGGCAGGGGCGAACCCCAGCATTTT
11 . TRBJ2-7 TRBV20-1 few CSAGGSYEQYF TGCAGTGCAGGAGGTTCCTACGAGCAGTACTTC
17 . TRBJ1-3 TRBV7-6 . CASSLDTAFLSGNTIYF TGTGCCAGCAGCTTGGATACAGCTTTCCTCTCTGGAAACACCATATATTTT
16 . TRBJ2-7 TRBV27 once CASSPEQGVGYYEQYF TGTGCCAGCAGTCCCGAACAGGGAGTTGGGTACTACGAGCAGTACTTC
13 . TRBJ2-3 TRBV5-1 . CASSYSYTDTQYF TGCGCCAGCAGCTACTCCTACACAGATACGCAGTATTTT
14 TRBD1 TRBJ2-6 TRBV30 . CAWQGAGGANVLTF TGTGCCTGGCAGGGGGCAGGGGGGGCCAACGTCCTGACTTTC
12 . TRBJ2-1 TRBV29-1 . CSAGPAGGEQFF TGCAGCGCCGGGCCAGCTGGAGGGGAGCAGTTCTTC
13 TRBD1 TRBJ1-5 TRBV4-1 . CPSSPQGDQPQHF TGCCCCAGCAGCCCACAGGGGGATCAGCCCCAGCATTTT
16 TRBD1 TRBJ1-4 TRBV3-1/TRBV3-2 . CASSQPMTGINEKLFF TGTGCCAGCAGCCAACCTATGACAGGGATTAATGAAAAACTGTTTTTT
17 TRBD1 TRBJ1-5 TRBV5-1 . CASSLTDRGRPNQPQHF TGCGCCAGCAGCTTGACCGACAGGGGGCGCCCCAATCAGCCCCAGCATTTT